This T cell receptor (beta chain) appears in the sequencing data of a study of blood T cell repertoires in COVID-19. Study-level information: Collection of acute and convalescent COVID-19 samples took place in the United States, Italy and Spain.

Only in-frame clones appear in the TCRdb table, and some are missing; sequencing was by immunoSEQ multiplex PCR. Of some 10,000 clones listed, roughly 88% are singletons. CDR1 is SNHLY and CDR2 is FYNNEI in the germline V gene. The germline V and J ends were trimmed by 9 bases and 2 bases, with 20 bases remaining between them. The CDR3 sequence is 15 residues long. The sample holds one count of this clone. This sequence joins TRBV2 and TRBJ2-7; tentatively, D is TRBD1 (6 bases). This sequence originates from a human donor in a cohort sampled during active COVID-19. The specimen was peripheral blood. The CDR3 is CASTTRDKRPYEQYF. The CDR3 DNA reads as TGTGCCAGTACCACCCGGGACAAGAGACCCTACGAGCAGTACTTC.